These 23 T cell receptor beta chains came from one sample sequenced in a study of early T cells in non-severe SARS-CoV-2 infection (dated by TCRdb to the early 2020s). Receptor libraries were prepared by 5' RACE. For sequencing, a NextSeq 500 was employed. The public reads were reprocessed in TCRdb via fastp at Q25 and MiXCR, keeping in-frame beta chains. Each record represents a unique CDR3 protein, reported with the most common genes and DNA among its rows. Counted in this sample were 40,000 to 60,000 distinct CDR3 sequences; less than 7.5% of them appeared once. The ten biggest clones cover approximately 2.8% of the sample. The sample here was whole blood, taken at baseline. The origin of the receptors is an adult who was a healthcare worker with PCR-confirmed SARS-CoV-2 infection or an uninfected control (not recorded which).

This clonotype was detected many times. The V gene is TRBV13, the J gene TRBJ2-7; 8 bases match TRBD2. The CDR3 has 15 residues. The V gene's germline CDR1 is PRHDT and CDR2 FYEKMQ (reference sequence). The J segment lost 0 bases and the V segment lost 3 bases, leaving 4 bases of the junction unmatched. The CDR3 region has the DNA TGTGCCAGCAGCTTGCGGGGGGTGCTCTCCTACGAGCAGTACTTC. Amino acid sequence: CASSLRGVLSYEQYF. The variable domain in full, with the rest retrieved from reference TRBV13 and TRBJ2-7, is AAGVIQSPRHLIKEKRETATLKCYPIPRHDTVYWYQQGPGQDPQFLISFYEKMQSDKGSIPDRFSAQQFSDYHSELNMSSLELGDSALYFCASSLRGVLSYEQYFGPGTRLTVT.

The chain is built from TRBV6-2 or TRBV6-3 and TRBJ1-1; D possibly corresponds to TRBD1 (6 bases). Trimming left V 7 bases short and J 7 bases short, with 13 bases between. The length of the CDR3 is 12 residues. Per the germline V gene, CDR1 is MNHEY and CDR2 is SVGEGT. CDR3 sequence: CASNTGRYEAFF. The CDR3 nucleotides read TGTGCCAGCAATACAGGGAGGTATGAAGCTTTCTTT.

This clonotype was counted ten times or more. The V and J genes are TRBV4-3 and TRBJ1-4; weak D call: TRBD1 (6 bases). CDR1 and CDR2 from the germline V gene are LGHNA and YSLEER. Trimming left V 3 bases short and J 0 bases short, with 20 bases between. This CDR3 is built from 19 residues. The CDR3 loop reads CASSHPWRRDKATNEKLFF. CDR3 coding DNA: TGCGCCAGCAGCCACCCCTGGCGTAGGGACAAAGCAACTAATGAAAAACTGTTTTTT.

The rearrangement uses TRBV15 and TRBJ2-7, with D possibly matching TRBD1 (6 bases). With 0 bases removed from V and 9 bases from J, the gap between germline ends came to 24 bases. The CDR3 contains 17 residues. The germline gives CDR1 LNHNV, CDR2 YYDKDF (reference sequence). The CDR3 reads CATSRDLGVTGSNRQYF. The DNA for the CDR3 is TGTGCCACCAGCAGAGATCTGGGGGTCACAGGGAGCAACCGGCAGTACTTC.

The sample holds many counts of this clonotype. The rearrangement uses TRBV7-9 and TRBJ1-4; D gene ambiguous. The CDR3 is 15 amino acids. Germline V gives CDR1 SEHNR, CDR2 FQNEAQ (reference sequence). Trimming took off 4 bases at V and 5 bases at J, with 14 bases between the two ends. CDR3 DNA sequence: TGTGCCAGCAGCTCCTTCGAGGCCCAAAATGAAAAACTGTTTTTT. This codes for CASSSFEAQNEKLFF. Variable domain in full (rest from reference TRBV7-9 and TRBJ1-4): DTGVSQNPRHKITKRGQNVTFRCDPISEHNRLYWYRQTLGQGPEFLTYFQNEAQLEKSRLLSDRFSAERPKGSFSTLEIQRTEQGDSAMYLCASSSFEAQNEKLFFGSGTQLSVL.

The table lists this clonotype with many counts. The rearrangement uses TRBV5-4 and TRBJ1-5; 7 bases map to TRBD1. J was trimmed by 2 bases and V by 0 bases; bases with no gene match: 5. Germline V lookup: CDR1 SGHNT, CDR2 YYREEE (reference sequence). This CDR3 has 16 amino acids. The DNA of the CDR3 is TGTGCCAGCAGCTTGGATGACAGGGCTGGCAATCAGCCCCAGCATTTT. Its protein is CASSLDDRAGNQPQHF. Using reference TRBV5-4 and TRBJ1-5 for the parts outside the CDR3, the full variable domain is ETGVTQSPTHLIKTRGQQVTLRCSSQSGHNTVSWYQQALGQGPQFIFQYYREEENGRGNFPPRFSGLQFPNYSSELNVNALELDDSALYLCASSLDDRAGNQPQHFGDGTRLSIL.

In this sample, this clonotype turned up a few times. The chain uses TRBV20-1 and TRBJ2-2; TRBD1 aligns across 9 bases. Germline V lookup: CDR1 DFQATT, CDR2 SNEGSKA (reference sequence). The V gene end was trimmed by 6 bases and the J gene end by 4 bases; junction bases not matched to a gene: 12. CDR3 length: 16 residues. The chain's CDR3 is CSALSSGQGGTGELFF. In nucleotides, the CDR3 is TGCAGTGCGTTAAGCTCGGGACAGGGAGGCACCGGGGAGCTGTTTTTT.

The J gene is TRBJ2-7, the V gene TRBV21-1; the DNA was not compared with TRBD2, the D call given in the table. TRBV21-1 counts as a pseudogene. This CDR3 has 22 amino acids. The CDR3 coding sequence is TGTGCCAGCAGCAACGAAACCACCCCTAATGGAAGCCTAGCGGTAATTACCTACGAGCAGTACTTC. Protein sequence: CASSNETTPNGSLAVITYEQYF.

The gene calls are TRBV30 and TRBJ1-1; D remains unclear. There are 13 residues in the CDR3. V dropped 8 bases and J dropped 4 bases, with 17 bases sitting between them. Germline CDR1 reads GTSNPN; CDR2 reads SVGIG (reference sequence). The CDR3 reads CATKEGSGTEAFF. The CDR3 DNA reads TGTGCCACCAAGGAGGGCTCGGGCACTGAAGCTTTCTTT.

This clonotype was picked up many times. The chain joins TRBV6-2 or TRBV6-3 to TRBJ2-7; the D gene is possibly TRBD2 (6 bases). Germline V lookup: CDR1 MNHEY, CDR2 SVGEGT. The V gene lost 7 bases and the J gene lost 6 bases, with 13 bases spanning the gap. The CDR3 length is 12 residues. CDR3 sequence: CASTSGVREQYF. CDR3 nucleotide sequence: TGTGCCAGCACCTCGGGAGTTCGCGAGCAGTACTTC.

This clonotype has at least ten counts. An end of the junction does not agree with germline; a read error may underlie this. The genes are TRBV7-7 and TRBJ2-5; D might be TRBD2 (7 bases). Germline V gives CDR1 SSHAT, CDR2 FNYEAQ (reference sequence). The CDR3 has 14 residues. CDR3 bases: TGTGCTAGCAGCTTAGCGGCGGGGGCCGTGTCCCAGTACTTC. It translates to CASSLAAGAVSQYF. Together with reference TRBV7-7 and TRBJ2-5, the CDR3 gives the full variable domain: GAGVSQSPRYKVTKRGQDVTLRCDPISSHATLYWYQQALGQGPEFLTYFNYEAQPDKSGLPSDRFSAERPEGSISTLTIQRTEQRDSAMYRCASSLAAGAVSQYFGPGTRLLVL.

This clonotype was observed a handful of times. This rearrangement joins TRBV6-1 to TRBJ1-1; the D is unclear. Germline values: CDR1 MNHNS, CDR2 SASEGT. The CDR3 covers 14 residues. The germline V and J ends were trimmed by 3 bases and 4 bases, with 12 bases remaining between them. CDR3 in DNA: TGTGCCAGCAGTGAGCTAACTCGAGGCACTGAAGCTTTCTTT. This translates into CASSELTRGTEAFF.

This clonotype was picked up many times. The chain couples TRBV11-2 to TRBJ2-7; D is possibly TRBD1 or TRBD2 (5 bases each). The germline V and J ends were trimmed by 1 base and 7 bases, with 11 bases remaining between them. The CDR3 is 13 amino acids. CDR1 and CDR2 (germline): SGHAT, FQNNGV. DNA of the CDR3: TGTGCCAGCAGCTTAGGGGGCCGGAGGGAGCAGTACTTC. Translating gives CASSLGGRREQYF.

This clonotype was detected a few times. The V call is TRBV12-3 or TRBV12-4, the J call TRBJ2-3, with D perhaps assigned TRBD1 or TRBD2 (6 bases each). Trimming took off 5 bases at V and 6 bases at J, with 18 bases between the two ends. The CDR3 totals 15 residues. The CDR3 loop reads CASSGGGQGSDTQYF. CDR3 nucleotides: TGTGCCAGCAGTGGAGGGGGACAAGGGTCGGATACGCAGTATTTT.

The table lists this clonotype with many counts. The J gene is TRBJ1-2, the V gene TRBV11-2, with 8 bases identical to TRBD1. CDR3 length: 13 amino acids. Germline values: CDR1 SGHAT, CDR2 FQNNGV. With V trimmed by 8 bases and J by 6 bases, 8 bases remained unmatched. CDR3 DNA sequence: TGTGCCAGCGCAAGGGACAGGCGGCATGGCTACACCTTC. Amino acids: CASARDRRHGYTF.

This chain uses TRBV20-1 with TRBJ2-7; TRBD2 matches at 8 bases. This CDR3 is built from 14 residues. V trimming: 1 base; J trimming: 6 bases; junction bases outside the gene matches: 8. Germline V CDR1 and CDR2: DFQATT, SNEGSKA (reference sequence). DNA for the CDR3: TGCAGTGCTAGAGGGAGCGGGGGAGAGGTCGAGCAGTACTTC. Its protein is CSARGSGGEVEQYF.

The CDR3 DNA sequence: TGTGCCAGCAGCCGAGGGGACTCCACAGATACGCAGTATTTT. The encoded protein is CASSRGDSTDTQYF. The chain joins TRBV25-1 to TRBJ2-3; D is possibly TRBD2 (6 bases). The germline V and J ends were trimmed by 6 bases and 2 bases, with 12 bases remaining between them. The germline V gene encodes CDR1 MGHDK and CDR2 SYGVNS. CDR3 size: 14 residues.

The sample holds many counts of this clonotype. The gene calls are TRBV7-2 and TRBJ2-3; unclear D gene. Trimming removed 3 bases from V and 3 bases from J, with 4 bases in between. In germline, CDR1 is SGHTA, CDR2 FQGNSA. The CDR3 has 12 amino acids. In DNA form, the CDR3 reads TGTGCCAGCAGCTTCTTGACAGATACGCAGTATTTT. Translation gives CASSFLTDTQYF.

This clonotype has at least ten counts. V and J are TRBV7-2 and TRBJ2-7, with 7 bases lining up with TRBD1. After removal of 5 bases from V and 7 bases from J, the junction contained 11 bases not matched to a gene. Germline CDR1 reads SGHTA; CDR2 reads FQGNSA. The CDR3 covers 14 residues. In DNA form, the CDR3 reads TGTGCCAGCAGCGACAACAGGGGTTCGCGGGAGCAGTACTTC. Protein: CASSDNRGSREQYF.

CDR3 in DNA: TGTGCCAGCAGTTGGATGAACACTGAAGCTTTCTTT. Amino acids: CASSWMNTEAFF. J is TRBJ1-1 and V is TRBV28; the D is unclear. The ends were cut back, 4 bases at V and 0 bases at J, with 3 bases in the middle. CDR1 MDHEN and CDR2 SYDVKM come from the germline V gene. The CDR3 runs to 12 residues.

This clonotype was found many times. This rearrangement joins TRBV5-5 to TRBJ2-3; tentatively, D is TRBD2 (5 bases). CDR3 size: 15 residues. V was clipped by 0 bases and J by 2 bases, with 10 bases between them. Germline V gene sequence: CDR1 SGHKS, CDR2 YYEKEE (reference sequence). The CDR3 protein is CASSLAGTLTDTQYF. The CDR3 DNA reads TGTGCCAGCAGCTTGGCGGGAACCCTCACAGATACGCAGTATTTT.

The sample holds a few counts of this clonotype. This sequence joins TRBV29-1 and TRBJ1-5, with 8 bases lining up with TRBD1. In germline, CDR1 is SQVTM, CDR2 ANQGSEA. CDR3 length: 12 amino acids. After removal of 7 bases from V and 4 bases from J, the junction contained 3 bases not matched to a gene. The CDR3 DNA follows: TGCAGCGCCCAGGGGGCGAATCAGCCCCAGCATTTT. Encoded protein: CSAQGANQPQHF.

V gene TRBV7-3 combines with J gene TRBJ2-1, with TRBD1 as a possible D gene (5 bases). Trimming cost V 3 bases and J 5 bases, with 8 bases left between them. Germline CDR1 is SGHTA and CDR2 is FQGTGA. There are 13 residues in the CDR3. CDR3 sequence reads: CASSFGRDNEQFF. CDR3 coding DNA: TGTGCCAGCAGCTTCGGCAGGGACAATGAGCAGTTCTTC.